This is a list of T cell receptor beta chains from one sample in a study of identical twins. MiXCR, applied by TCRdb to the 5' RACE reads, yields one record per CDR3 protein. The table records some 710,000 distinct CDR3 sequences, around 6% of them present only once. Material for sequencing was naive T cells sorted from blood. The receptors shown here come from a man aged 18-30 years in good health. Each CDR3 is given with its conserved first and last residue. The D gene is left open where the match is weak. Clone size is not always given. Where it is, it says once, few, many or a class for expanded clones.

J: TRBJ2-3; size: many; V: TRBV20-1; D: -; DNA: TGCAGTGCTTCTGTAAATACGCAGTATTTT; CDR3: CSASVNTQYF
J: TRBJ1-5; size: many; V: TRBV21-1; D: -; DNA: TGTGCCACGACAGACGAGACCCGTTGCAATCAGCCCCAGCATTTT; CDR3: CATTDETRCNQPQHF
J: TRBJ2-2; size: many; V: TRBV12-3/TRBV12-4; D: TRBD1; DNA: TGTGCCAGCAGTTTCGACAGGGGGAGGGAGCTGTTTTTT; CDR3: CASSFDRGRELFF
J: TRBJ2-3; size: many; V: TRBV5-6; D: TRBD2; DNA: TGTGCCAGCAGCTTCCTAGCGGGAGTTTCCACAGATACGCAGTATTTT; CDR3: CASSFLAGVSTDTQYF
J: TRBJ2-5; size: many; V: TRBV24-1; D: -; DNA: TGTGCCACCAGTGCCGGCGGTGCTAGCAGGGAGACCCAGTACTTC; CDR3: CATSAGGASRETQYF
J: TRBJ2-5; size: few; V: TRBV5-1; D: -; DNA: TGCGCCAGCAGCCCGGGGATAAGGGGGTGGCAAGAGACCCAGTACTTC; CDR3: CASSPGIRGWQETQYF
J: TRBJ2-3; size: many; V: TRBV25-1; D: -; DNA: TGTGCCAGCAGGGGGGCCTACACAGATACGCAGTATTTT; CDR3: CASRGAYTDTQYF
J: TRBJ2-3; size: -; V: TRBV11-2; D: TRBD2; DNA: TGTGCCAGCAGCTCCGGACTAGTCGGCAATACGCAGTATTTT; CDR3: CASSSGLVGNTQYF
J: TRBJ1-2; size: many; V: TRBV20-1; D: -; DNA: TGCAGTGCTAGAGGGGGGAGTGCCTATGGCTACACCTTC; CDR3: CSARGGSAYGYTF
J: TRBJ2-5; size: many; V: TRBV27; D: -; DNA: TGTGCCAGCAGAGTAGCGCTGAGACAAGAGACCCAGTACTTC; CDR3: CASRVALRQETQYF
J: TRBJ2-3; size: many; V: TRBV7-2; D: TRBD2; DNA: TGTGCCAGCAGCTTGGGTAGCGGGATGGGGACAGATACGCAGTATTTT; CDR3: CASSLGSGMGTDTQYF
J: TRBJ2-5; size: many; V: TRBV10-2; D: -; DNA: TGCGCCAGCAGTGAGCCCGGGACTCCTAAGTACCAAGAGACCCAGTACTTC; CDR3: CASSEPGTPKYQETQYF
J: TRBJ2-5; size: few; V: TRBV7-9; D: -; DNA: TGTGCCAGCAGCTTAACGGAACCCCTTAGTCGAGAGACCCAGTACTTC; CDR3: CASSLTEPLSRETQYF
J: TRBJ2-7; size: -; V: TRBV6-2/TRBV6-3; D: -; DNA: TGTGCCAGCAGACGCCGGGACACCTTATCCGAGCAGTACTTC; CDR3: CASRRRDTLSEQYF
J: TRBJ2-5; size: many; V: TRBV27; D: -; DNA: TGTGCCAGCAGTCCCGGTTTTTTAACCCTCCAAGAGACCCAGTACTTC; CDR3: CASSPGFLTLQETQYF